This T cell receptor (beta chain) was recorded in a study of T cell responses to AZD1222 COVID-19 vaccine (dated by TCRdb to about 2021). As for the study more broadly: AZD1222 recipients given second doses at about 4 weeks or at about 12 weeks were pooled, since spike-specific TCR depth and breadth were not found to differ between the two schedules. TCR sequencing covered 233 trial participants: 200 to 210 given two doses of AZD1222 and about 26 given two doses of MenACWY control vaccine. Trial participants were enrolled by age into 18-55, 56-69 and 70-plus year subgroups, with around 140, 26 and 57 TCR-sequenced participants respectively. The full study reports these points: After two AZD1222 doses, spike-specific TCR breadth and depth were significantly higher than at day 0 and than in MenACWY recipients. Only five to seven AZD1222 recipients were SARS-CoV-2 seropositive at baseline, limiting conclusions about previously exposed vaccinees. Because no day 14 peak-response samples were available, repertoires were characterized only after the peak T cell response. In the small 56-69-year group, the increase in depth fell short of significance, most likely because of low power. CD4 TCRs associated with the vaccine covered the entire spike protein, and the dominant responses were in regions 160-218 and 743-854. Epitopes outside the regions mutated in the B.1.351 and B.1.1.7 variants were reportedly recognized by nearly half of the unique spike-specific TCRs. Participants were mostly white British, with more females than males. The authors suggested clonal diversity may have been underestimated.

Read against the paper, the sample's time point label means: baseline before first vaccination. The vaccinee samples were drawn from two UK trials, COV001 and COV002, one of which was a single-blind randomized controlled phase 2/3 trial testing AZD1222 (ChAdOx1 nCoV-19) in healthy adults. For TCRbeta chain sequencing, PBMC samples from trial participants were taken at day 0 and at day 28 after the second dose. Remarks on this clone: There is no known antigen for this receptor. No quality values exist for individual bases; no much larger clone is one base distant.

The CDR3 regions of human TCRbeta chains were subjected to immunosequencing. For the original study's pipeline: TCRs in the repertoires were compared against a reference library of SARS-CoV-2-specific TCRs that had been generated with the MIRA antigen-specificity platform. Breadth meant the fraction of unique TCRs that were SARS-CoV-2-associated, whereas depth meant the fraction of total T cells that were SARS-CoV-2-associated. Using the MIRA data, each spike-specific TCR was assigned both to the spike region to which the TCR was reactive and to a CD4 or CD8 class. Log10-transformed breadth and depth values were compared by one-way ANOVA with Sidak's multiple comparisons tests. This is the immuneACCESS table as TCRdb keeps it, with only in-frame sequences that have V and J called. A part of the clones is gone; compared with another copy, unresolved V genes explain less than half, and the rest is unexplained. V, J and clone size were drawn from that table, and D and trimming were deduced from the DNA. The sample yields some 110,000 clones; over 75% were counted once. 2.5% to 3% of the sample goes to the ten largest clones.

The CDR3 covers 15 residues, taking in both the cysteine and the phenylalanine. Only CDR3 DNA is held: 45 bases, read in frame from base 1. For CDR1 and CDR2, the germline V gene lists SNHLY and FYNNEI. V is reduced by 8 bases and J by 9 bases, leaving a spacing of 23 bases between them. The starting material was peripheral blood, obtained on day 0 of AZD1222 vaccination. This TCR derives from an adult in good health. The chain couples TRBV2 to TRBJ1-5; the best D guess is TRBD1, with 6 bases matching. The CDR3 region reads CASSGAGIGVGPQHF. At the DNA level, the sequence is TGTGCCAGCTCGGGGGCCGGTATCGGGGTAGGGCCCCAGCATTTT.